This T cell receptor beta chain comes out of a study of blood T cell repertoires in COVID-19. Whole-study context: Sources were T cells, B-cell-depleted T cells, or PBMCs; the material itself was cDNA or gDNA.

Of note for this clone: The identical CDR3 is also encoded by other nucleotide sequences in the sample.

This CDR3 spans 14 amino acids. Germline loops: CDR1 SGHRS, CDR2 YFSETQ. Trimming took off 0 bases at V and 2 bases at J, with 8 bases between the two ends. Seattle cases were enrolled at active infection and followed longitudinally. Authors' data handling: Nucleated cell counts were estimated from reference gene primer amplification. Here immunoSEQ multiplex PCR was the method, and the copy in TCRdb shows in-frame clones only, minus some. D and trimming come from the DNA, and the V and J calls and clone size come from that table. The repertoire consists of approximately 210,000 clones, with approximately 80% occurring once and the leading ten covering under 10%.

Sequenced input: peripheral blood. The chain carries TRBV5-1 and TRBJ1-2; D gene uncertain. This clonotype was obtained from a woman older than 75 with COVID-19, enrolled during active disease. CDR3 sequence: CASSLDSPNYGYTF. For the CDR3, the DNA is TGCGCCAGCAGCTTGGACAGCCCAAACTATGGCTACACCTTC.